Listed here is a single T cell receptor (beta chain). CDR1 and CDR2 (germline): MNHEY, SVGAGI. The CDR3 covers 15 residues. The V segment lost 4 bases and the J segment 2 bases; nucleotides outside the gene matches: 5. This sample stems from a study of technical replicates of blood from several donors. Sequenced by immunoSEQ multiplex PCR; TCRdb stores in-frame clones only, minus some. The table shows about 90,000 clones, with just under 95% occurring only once. This TCR was recovered from a human donor in good health. Sequencing input: T cells isolated from PBMCs. This chain joins TRBV6-5 and TRBJ2-7; TRBD1 matches at 10 bases. The CDR3 loop is CASSLGGQGTYEQYF. CDR3 in DNA: TGTGCCAGCAGTTTGGGGGGACAGGGGACCTACGAGCAGTACTTC.